Here is one T cell receptor (beta chain) with its context. Antigen specificity is unknown. PCR involved 60 Vbeta and 13 Jbeta primers. TCRdb's table, derived via immunoSEQ multiplex PCR, lists solely in-frame clones and lacks some. Of approximately 170,000 clones in the sample, approximately 80% are singletons; the top ten hold 1.2%. The data stem from a study of cytomegalovirus exposure and HLA in healthy donors. On the study more broadly: Among the approximately 430 donors who were genotyped, about 80% fell in the genetic ancestry cluster that is associated with self-reported Caucasian donors.

Study-wide findings and caveats: An observed cluster of highly shared sequence variants was recorded as a likely sequencing artifact. From TCR beta sequences, most subjects' HLA-A and HLA-B alleles were reportedly predicted accurately. Rare sequences made up most TCRs, while some public TCRs were found in many donors.

The clonotype originates from a boy between 2 and 10 years old in good health and CMV-seronegative. Specimen: PBMCs.

CDR3 region: CASSFPSGSSYNEQFF. The CDR3 nucleotides are TGTGCCAGCAGCTTCCCAAGCGGGAGCTCCTACAATGAGCAGTTCTTC. The chain recombines TRBV7-9 with TRBJ2-1; TRBD2 aligns across 8 bases. The CDR3 runs 16 residues. The J segment lost 0 bases and the V segment lost 3 bases, leaving 4 bases of the junction unmatched. The germline V gene has CDR1 SEHNR and CDR2 FQNEAQ (reference sequence).